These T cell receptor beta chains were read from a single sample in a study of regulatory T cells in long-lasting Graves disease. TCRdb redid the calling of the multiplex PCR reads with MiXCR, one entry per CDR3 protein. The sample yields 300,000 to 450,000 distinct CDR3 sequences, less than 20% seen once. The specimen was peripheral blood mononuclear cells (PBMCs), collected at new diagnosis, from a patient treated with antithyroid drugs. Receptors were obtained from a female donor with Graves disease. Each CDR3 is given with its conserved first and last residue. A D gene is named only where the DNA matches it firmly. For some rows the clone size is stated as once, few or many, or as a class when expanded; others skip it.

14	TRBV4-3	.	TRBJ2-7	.	CASSQEFRTYEQYF	TGCGCCAGCAGCCAAGAGTTTAGGACCTACGAGCAGTACTTC
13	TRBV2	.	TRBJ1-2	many	CASKPDGDGGYTF	TGTGCCAGCAAGCCAGACGGCGACGGAGGCTACACCTTC
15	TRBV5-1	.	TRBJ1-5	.	CASSLRGADGQPQHF	TGCGCCAGCAGCCTGAGGGGGGCGGATGGTCAGCCCCAGCATTTT
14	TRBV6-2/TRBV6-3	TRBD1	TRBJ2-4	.	CAVRQGLSKNIQYF	TGTGCCGTGAGACAGGGGCTGAGCAAAAACATTCAGTACTTC
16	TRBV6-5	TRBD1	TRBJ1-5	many	CASSYTRTGIDQPQHF	TGTGCCAGCAGTTACACCCGGACAGGAATAGATCAGCCCCAGCATTTT
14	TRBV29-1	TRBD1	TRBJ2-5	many	CSVSGQGFLETQYF	TGCAGCGTTTCAGGACAGGGTTTTCTGGAGACCCAGTACTTC
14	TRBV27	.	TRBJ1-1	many	CASNYGGPHTEAFF	TGTGCCAGCAACTACGGAGGACCACACACTGAAGCTTTCTTT
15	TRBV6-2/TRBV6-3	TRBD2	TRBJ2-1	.	CASSEGAGGYNEQFF	TGCGCCAGCAGTGAAGGAGCGGGGGGATACAATGAGCAGTTCTTC
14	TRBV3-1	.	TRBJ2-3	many	CASSQDQFGDTQYF	TGTGCCAGCAGCCAAGATCAATTTGGCGATACGCAGTATTTT
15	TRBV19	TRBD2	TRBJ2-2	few	CASTFRREYTGELFF	TGTGCCAGTACATTCCGGCGGGAGTACACCGGGGAGCTGTTTTTT
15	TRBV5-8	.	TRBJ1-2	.	CASSSPTQELYGYTF	TGTGCCAGCAGCTCTCCGACACAGGAGCTCTATGGCTACACCTTC
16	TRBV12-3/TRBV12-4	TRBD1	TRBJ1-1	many	CASSPGTTGTNTEAFF	TGTGCCAGCAGTCCTGGAACGACAGGGACGAACACTGAAGCTTTCTTT
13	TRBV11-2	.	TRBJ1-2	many	CASSHYRLRGYTF	TGTGCCAGCAGCCACTACAGGCTGCGAGGCTACACCTTC
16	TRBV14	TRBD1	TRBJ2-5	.	CASSQGRTGGIETQYF	TGTGCCAGCAGCCAAGGTCGGACAGGGGGCATAGAGACCCAGTACTTC
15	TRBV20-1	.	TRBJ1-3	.	CSATITGYSGNTIYF	TGCAGTGCTACTATAACAGGGTACTCTGGAAACACCATATATTTT
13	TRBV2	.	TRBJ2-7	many	CASKGGQTNEQYF	TGTGCCAGCAAAGGTGGACAGACGAACGAGCAGTACTTC
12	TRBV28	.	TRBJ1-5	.	CASSKGGQPQHF	TGTGCCAGCAGTAAGGGCGGCCAGCCCCAGCATTTT
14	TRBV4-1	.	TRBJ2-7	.	CASSLRSETYEQYF	TGCGCCAGCAGCCTCAGATCAGAAACCTACGAGCAGTACTTC
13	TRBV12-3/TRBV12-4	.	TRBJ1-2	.	CASSLLGSQGYTF	TGTGCCAGCAGTTTACTGGGTAGTCAGGGCTACACCTTC
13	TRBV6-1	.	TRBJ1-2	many	CASSPRVLYGYTF	TGTGCCAGCAGTCCCCGGGTCCTCTATGGCTACACCTTC
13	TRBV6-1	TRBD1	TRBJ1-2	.	CASSRGQGVGYTF	TGTGCCAGCAGCCGGGGACAGGGTGTGGGCTACACCTTC
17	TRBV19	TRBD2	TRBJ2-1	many	CASSTQPTSGPNNEQFF	TGTGCCAGTAGTACCCAGCCGACTAGCGGGCCCAACAATGAGCAGTTCTTC
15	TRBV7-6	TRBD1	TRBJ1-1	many	CASSSWTGMNTEAFF	TGTGCCAGCAGCTCCTGGACAGGAATGAACACTGAAGCTTTCTTT
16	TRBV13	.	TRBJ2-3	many	CASSHPSGGGTDTQYF	TGTGCCAGCAGCCACCCAAGCGGAGGGGGGACAGATACGCAGTATTTT
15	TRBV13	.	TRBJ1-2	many	CASSLRGSGIYGYTF	TGTGCCAGCAGCTTGAGAGGATCCGGGATCTATGGCTACACCTTC
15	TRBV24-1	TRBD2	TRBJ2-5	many	CATSDWAAGDETQYF	TGTGCCACCAGTGATTGGGCTGCGGGGGATGAGACCCAGTACTTC
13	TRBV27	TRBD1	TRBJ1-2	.	CASRGSGGSGYTF	TGTGCCAGCAGGGGATCAGGGGGTAGTGGCTACACCTTC
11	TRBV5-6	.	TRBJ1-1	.	CASNFRSEAFF	TGTGCCAGCAACTTCCGATCGGAAGCTTTCTTT
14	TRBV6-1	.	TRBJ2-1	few	CVSGGESSYNEQFF	TGTGTCAGTGGGGGCGAAAGCTCCTACAATGAGCAGTTCTTC
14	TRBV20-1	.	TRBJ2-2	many	CSATHSPNTGELFF	TGCAGTGCTACCCACTCGCCAAACACCGGGGAGCTGTTTTTT
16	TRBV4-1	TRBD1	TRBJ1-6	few	CASSQGGTGSNSPLHF	TGCGCCAGCAGCCAAGGTGGGACAGGGTCTAATTCACCCCTCCACTTT
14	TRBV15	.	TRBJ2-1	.	CATSRADYHNEQFF	TGTGCCACCAGCAGAGCGGACTACCACAATGAGCAGTTCTTC
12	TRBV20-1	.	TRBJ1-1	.	CSAPLGNTEAFF	TGCAGTGCTCCCTTGGGGAACACTGAAGCTTTCTTT
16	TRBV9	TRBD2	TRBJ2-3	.	CASSSRLAGGADTQYF	TGTGCCAGCAGCTCCCGACTAGCGGGAGGTGCAGATACGCAGTATTTT
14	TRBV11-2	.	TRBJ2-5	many	CASSLGFIQETQYF	TGTGCCAGCAGCTTGGGTTTCATCCAAGAGACCCAGTACTTC
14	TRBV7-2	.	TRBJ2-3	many	CASSLGSGADTQYF	TGTGCCAGCAGCTTAGGTTCCGGGGCAGATACGCAGTATTTT
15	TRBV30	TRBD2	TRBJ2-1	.	CAWRRGLAHYNEQFF	TGTGCCTGGAGGAGGGGACTAGCACATTACAATGAGCAGTTCTTC
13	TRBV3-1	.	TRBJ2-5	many	CASSQADRETQYF	TGTGCCAGCAGCCAAGCAGATCGTGAGACCCAGTACTTC
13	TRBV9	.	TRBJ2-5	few	CASSVETAGTQYF	TGTGCCAGCAGCGTAGAGACGGCAGGGACCCAGTACTTC
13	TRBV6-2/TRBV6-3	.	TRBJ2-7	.	CASTNGKLNEQYF	TGTGCCAGCACGAATGGTAAACTCAACGAGCAGTACTTC
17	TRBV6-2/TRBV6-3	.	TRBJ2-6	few	CASRGAGTISGANVLTF	TGTGCCAGCAGAGGTGCGGGGACCATCTCTGGGGCCAACGTCCTGACTTTC
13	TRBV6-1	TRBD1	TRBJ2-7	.	CASRRTGWLEQYF	TGTGCCAGCAGGCGGACAGGGTGGCTAGAGCAGTACTTC
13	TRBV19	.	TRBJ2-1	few	CASSIGGVNEQFF	TGTGCCAGTAGTATTGGTGGAGTCAATGAGCAGTTCTTC
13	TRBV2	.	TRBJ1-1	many	CASSLSGFGLAFF	TGTGCCAGCAGTCTATCGGGGTTTGGGTTGGCTTTCTTT
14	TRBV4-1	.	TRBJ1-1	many	CASSQSGVATEAFF	TGCGCCAGCAGCCAATCGGGGGTAGCCACTGAAGCTTTCTTT
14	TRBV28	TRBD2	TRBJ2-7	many	CASSHSWTSSEQYF	TGTGCCAGCAGTCACTCTTGGACTAGCTCCGAGCAGTACTTC
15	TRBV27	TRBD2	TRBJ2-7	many	CASSRAGTTTYEQYF	TGTGCCAGCAGTAGAGCCGGGACTACCACCTACGAGCAGTACTTC
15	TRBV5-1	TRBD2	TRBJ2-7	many	CASSRTSGSPYEQYF	TGCGCCAGCAGTCGGACTAGCGGGAGCCCCTACGAGCAGTACTTC
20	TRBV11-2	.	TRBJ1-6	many	CASSQQGGTTLSSYNSPLHF	TGTGCCAGCAGCCAACAAGGGGGGACCACTTTAAGCTCCTATAATTCACCCCTCCACTTT
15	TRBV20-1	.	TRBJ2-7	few	CTGTGGLAGSYEQYF	TGTACGGGGACAGGGGGACTAGCGGGTTCCTACGAGCAGTACTTC
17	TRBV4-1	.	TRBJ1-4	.	CASSQNPSGYPNEKLFF	TGCGCCAGCAGCCAAAACCCCTCAGGGTACCCTAATGAAAAACTGTTTTTT
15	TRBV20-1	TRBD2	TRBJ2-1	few	CSARDLAGSYNEQFF	TGCAGTGCTAGAGATTTAGCGGGGTCCTACAATGAGCAGTTCTTC
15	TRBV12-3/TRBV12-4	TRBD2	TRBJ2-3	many	CATISGTTSPDTQYF	TGTGCCACTATCTCGGGGACTACCAGTCCAGATACGCAGTATTTT
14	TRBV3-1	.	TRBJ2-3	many	CASSHEVSTDTQYF	TGTGCCAGCAGCCATGAAGTTAGCACAGATACGCAGTATTTT
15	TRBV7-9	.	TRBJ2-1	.	CASSLAGPVNNEQFF	TGTGCCAGCAGCTTAGCAGGACCAGTTAACAATGAGCAGTTCTTC
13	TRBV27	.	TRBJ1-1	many	CASSPGLGTEAFF	TGTGCCAGCAGTCCAGGGTTAGGCACTGAAGCTTTCTTT
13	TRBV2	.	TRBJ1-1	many	CASSDRADTEAFF	TGTGCCAGCAGTGACAGGGCGGACACTGAAGCTTTCTTT
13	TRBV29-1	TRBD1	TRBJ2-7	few	CSVADRVGDEQYF	TGCAGCGTGGCAGACAGGGTTGGAGACGAGCAGTACTTC